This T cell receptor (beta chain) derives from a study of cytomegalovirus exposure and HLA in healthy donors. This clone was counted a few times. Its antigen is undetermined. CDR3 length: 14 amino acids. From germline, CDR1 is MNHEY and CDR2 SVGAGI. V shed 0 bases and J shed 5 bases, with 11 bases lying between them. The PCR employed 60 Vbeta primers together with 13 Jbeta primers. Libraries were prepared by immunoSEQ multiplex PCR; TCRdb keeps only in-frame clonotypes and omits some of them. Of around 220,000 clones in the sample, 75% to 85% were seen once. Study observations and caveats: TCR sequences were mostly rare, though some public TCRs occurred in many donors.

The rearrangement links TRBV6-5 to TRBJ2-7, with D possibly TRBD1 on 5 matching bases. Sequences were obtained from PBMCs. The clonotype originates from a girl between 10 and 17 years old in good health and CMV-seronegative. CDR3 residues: CASSYSGATHEQYF. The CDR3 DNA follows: TGTGCCAGCAGTTACTCAGGGGCTACCCACGAGCAGTACTTC.